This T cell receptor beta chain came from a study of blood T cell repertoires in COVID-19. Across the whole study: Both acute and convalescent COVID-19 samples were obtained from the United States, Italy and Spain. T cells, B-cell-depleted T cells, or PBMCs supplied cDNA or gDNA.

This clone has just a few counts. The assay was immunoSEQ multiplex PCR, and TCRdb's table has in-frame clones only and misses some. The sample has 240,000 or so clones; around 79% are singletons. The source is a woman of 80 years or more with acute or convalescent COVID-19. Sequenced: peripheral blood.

The CDR3 loop is CSASDDSLAKNIQYF. The CDR3 nucleotides are TGCAGTGCTAGTGACGACAGCCTAGCCAAAAACATTCAGTACTTC. The chain carries TRBV20-1 and TRBJ2-4; D is possibly TRBD1 (5 bases). The CDR3 extends over 15 amino acids. V was clipped by 3 bases and J by 0 bases, with 12 bases between them. From germline, CDR1 is DFQATT and CDR2 SNEGSKA (reference sequence).